The clone carrying this T cell receptor beta chain was counted once. This sample is part of a study of blood T cell repertoires in COVID-19. Across the whole study: Italy, Spain and the United States were the sources of the convalescent and acute COVID-19 samples. Nucleic acid was either cDNA or gDNA, and it came from T cells, B-cell-depleted T cells, or PBMCs.

Authors' processing steps: Estimation of nucleated cell counts relied on the amplification of reference gene primers. Clones were sequenced by immunoSEQ multiplex PCR, and TCRdb holds only the in-frame ones, with some missing. D and trimming were read from the DNA, whereas the V and J calls and clone size are those reported in that table. There are 120,000 or so clones in the sample; over 75% occur only once, and approximately 3.3% lies in the top ten. Between the trimmed V and J ends, which lost 6 bases and 4 bases, there was a span of 9 bases. The CDR3 consists of 13 residues. Looked up from germline, CDR1 is LNHNV and CDR2 is YYDKDF (reference sequence).

This sequence joins TRBV15 and TRBJ2-2; maybe TRBD2 (7 bases). Sequencing was performed on peripheral blood. This TCR derives from a woman in her fifties or sixties with acute or convalescent COVID-19. The CDR3 DNA reads as TGTGCCACCAGAGGGGGGGTCACCGGGGAGCTGTTTTTT. Its protein is CATRGGVTGELFF.